Reported below is one T cell receptor beta chain. This sample is part of a study of shared clonotypes between healthy human individuals. In the naive CD8 group, cells lacked CD45RO and were positively selected for CCR7, so terminally differentiated effector memory CD45RA+ cells were left out. Profiling relied on immunoSEQ multiplex PCR, and the TCRdb table lists in-frame clones only, not all of them. The sample lists 2 million or so clones, about 95% seen once, with roughly 1.1% in the top ten. Material: naive CD8+ T cells sorted from blood. This TCR came from a man aged 18 to 29 in good health.

This CDR3 reads CASSPSAGSTDTQYF. The CDR3 region has the DNA TGCGCCAGCAGCCCCTCTGCGGGAAGCACAGATACGCAGTATTTT. The chain employs TRBV4-1 and TRBJ2-3; possible D gene TRBD2, 6 bases. This CDR3 has 15 residues. CDR1 and CDR2 from the germline V gene are MGHRA and YSYEKL. V lost 4 bases, J lost 0 bases, and 11 bases lay in between.